This T cell receptor (beta chain) was documented in a study of control samples from healthy donors and cancer patients. Germline V lookup: CDR1 SGHVS, CDR2 FNYEAQ. The CDR3 is made up of 15 amino acids. Trimming shortened V by 4 bases and J by 2 bases, and 12 bases separated the two germline ends. The table came from immunoSEQ multiplex PCR; TCRdb's copy has only in-frame clones and leaves some out. Of about 130,000 clones listed, 85% to 95% are singletons. The TCR comes from a man in his sixties with colorectal cancer. The sequencing sample was made of PBMCs. The V and J genes are TRBV7-6 and TRBJ2-1; a weak D match, TRBD1 (5 bases). The CDR3 nucleotides read TGTGCCAGCAGCTCCTCCCAGGGCCCCTACAATGAGCAGTTCTTC. This encodes CASSSSQGPYNEQFF.